This passage covers 15 T cell receptor beta chains from one sample sequenced in a study of cytomegalovirus exposure and HLA in healthy donors. PCR primers comprised 60 Vbeta and 13 Jbeta primers. TCRdb's copy holds only in-frame clones and misses some; the assay was immunoSEQ multiplex PCR. Here the sample spans around 150,000 clones, 75% to 80% being singletons. Sample: PBMCs. Receptors were obtained from a male donor in good health and CMV-seronegative.

This chain links TRBV9 with TRBJ1-4; tentatively, D is TRBD1 (6 bases). The CDR3 loop spans 14 amino acids. V was shortened by 4 bases and J by 6 bases, with 13 bases between the two germline ends. Germline-derived CDR1 and CDR2 are SGDLS and YYNGEE. The CDR3 nucleotides read TGTGCCAGCAGCTTAACCGGGACACATGAAAAACTGTTTTTT. It yields the protein CASSLTGTHEKLFF. The full variable domain, in which reference TRBV9 and TRBJ1-4 provide the parts outside the CDR3, is DSGVTQTPKHLITATGQRVTLRCSPRSGDLSVYWYQQSLDQGLQFLIQYYNGEERAKGNILERFSAQQFPDLHSELNLSSLELGDSALYFCASSLTGTHEKLFFGSGTQLSVL.

In this sample, this clone turned up a few times. The chain employs TRBV5-4 and TRBJ1-1; 7 bases map to TRBD1. Germline V CDR1 and CDR2: SGHNT, YYREEE (reference sequence). The length of the CDR3 is 15 residues. J gave up 1 base and V 4 bases, and 7 bases lay outside the gene matches. The CDR3 loop reads CASSGRDSENTEAFF. CDR3 sequence (DNA): TGTGCCAGCAGCGGCCGGGACAGCGAGAACACTGAAGCTTTCTTT.

This clone was seen a few times. The rearrangement links TRBV5-1 to TRBJ2-7; unclear D gene. V was pared by 4 bases and J by 1 base, with 12 bases between. This CDR3 has 14 residues. The germline gives CDR1 SGHRS, CDR2 YFSETQ. The CDR3 spells CASSPVASSYEQYF. The DNA of the CDR3 is TGCGCCAGCAGCCCAGTAGCATCGTCCTACGAGCAGTACTTC. Full variable domain (missing parts from reference TRBV5-1 and TRBJ2-7): KAGVTQTPRYLIKTRGQQVTLSCSPISGHRSVSWYQQTPGQGLQFLFEYFSETQRNKGNFPGRFSGRQFSNSRSEMNVSTLELGDSALYLCASSPVASSYEQYFGPGTRLTVT.

The rearrangement joins TRBV30 to TRBJ2-7; D possibly corresponds to TRBD2 (5 bases). The V end lost 1 base, the J end lost 3 bases, and 22 bases lay between the germline ends. The CDR3 has 17 amino acids. Germline-derived CDR1 and CDR2 are GTSNPN and SVGIG (reference sequence). The CDR3 DNA is TGTGCCTGGAGTGGGGTGATAAGCCGGGCTAGCCTCTACGAGCAGTACTTC. It is translated as CAWSGVISRASLYEQYF.

In its sample, this clone was seen once. The chain employs TRBV15 and TRBJ2-1, with a weak D call TRBD1 (6 bases). The CDR3 length is 12 residues. With 4 bases removed from V and 8 bases from J, the gap between germline ends came to 9 bases. Germline CDR1 reads LNHNV; CDR2 reads YYDKDF (reference sequence). The CDR3 spells CATSIGGDEQFF. The CDR3 nucleotides read TGTGCCACCAGCATTGGGGGCGATGAGCAGTTCTTC.

This rearrangement joins TRBV5-1 to TRBJ1-1, with TRBD1 identical over 7 bases. J was trimmed by 4 bases and V by 4 bases; bases with no gene match: 4. CDR1 and CDR2 (germline): SGHRS, YFSETQ. The CDR3 contains 13 residues. In DNA form, the CDR3 reads TGCGCCAGCAGCCTGGGACAGATCACTGAAGCTTTCTTT. Its translation: CASSLGQITEAFF.

This chain uses TRBV30 with TRBJ2-5; weak D call: TRBD2 (7 bases). Germline CDR1 and CDR2: GTSNPN and SVGIG (reference sequence). The germline V and J ends were trimmed by 2 bases and 3 bases, with 16 bases remaining between them. CDR3 length: 15 residues. The CDR3 DNA reads TGTGCCTGGAGTACCGAGGGGGGGACGAAAGAGACCCAGTACTTC. It is translated as CAWSTEGGTKETQYF.

The J gene is TRBJ2-5, the V gene TRBV10-3, with TRBD1 matching 10 bases. The CDR3 extends over 16 amino acids. V shed 3 bases and J 2 bases; nucleotides not matched to a gene: 6. Germline CDR1 ENHRY, CDR2 SYGVKD. CDR3 sequence: CAISDLDRGNQETQYF. In nucleotides, the CDR3 is TGTGCCATCAGTGACCTGGACAGGGGGAATCAAGAGACCCAGTACTTC.

This clone was seen a few times. The V and J genes are TRBV5-6 and TRBJ2-1; no clear D. This CDR3 region has 12 residues. The germline V gene has CDR1 SGHDT and CDR2 YYEEEE. The V end was cut by 0 bases, the J end by 7 bases, with 5 bases between. CDR3 DNA: TGTGCCAGCAGCTTGGGAGAAAATGAGCAGTTCTTC. It specifies CASSLGENEQFF.

J is TRBJ2-2 and V is TRBV5-1; D is possibly TRBD1 (6 bases). With 0 bases removed from V and 4 bases from J, the gap between germline ends came to 13 bases. CDR3 length: 16 amino acids. Germline CDR1 SGHRS, CDR2 YFSETQ. DNA for the CDR3: TGCGCCAGCAGCTTGGGGTGGACAGAGATCACCGGGGAGCTGTTTTTT. Translating gives CASSLGWTEITGELFF.

The chain uses TRBV5-1 and TRBJ1-1; D unresolved. Trimming removed 0 bases from V and 5 bases from J, with 8 bases in between. CDR1 is SGHRS and CDR2 is YFSETQ in the germline V gene. This CDR3 is 13 amino acids long. The CDR3 here is CASSLVGVTEAFF. CDR3 nucleotide sequence: TGCGCCAGCAGCTTGGTCGGGGTTACTGAAGCTTTCTTT.

CDR3 sequence (DNA): TGTGCCAGCAGCGCCCCGACTAGCGTCGTAAGCCATGAGCAGTTCTTC. Translating it yields CASSAPTSVVSHEQFF. The genes are TRBV11-1 and TRBJ2-1; 8 bases align to TRBD2. The CDR3 contains 16 residues. The germline V gene has CDR1 SGHAT and CDR2 FQDESV (reference sequence). The ends lost 5 bases at V and 8 bases at J; junction bases unmatched: 14. Combining the CDR3 with reference TRBV11-1 and TRBJ2-1 gives the whole variable domain EAEVAQSPRYKITEKSQAVAFWCDPISGHATLYWYRQILGQGPELLVQFQDESVVDDSQLPKDRFSAERLKGVDSTLKIQPAELGDSAMYLCASSAPTSVVSHEQFFGPGTRLTVL.

This chain joins TRBV2 and TRBJ2-1, with D tentatively TRBD1 (5 bases). The CDR3 totals 14 residues. Trimming left V 7 bases short and J 8 bases short, with 18 bases between. The germline CDR1 and CDR2 sequences are SNHLY and FYNNEI. This CDR3 reads CASTQDIVKYEQFF. The CDR3 DNA reads TGTGCCAGCACACAGGACATAGTGAAATATGAGCAGTTCTTC.

V usage is TRBV7-9 and J usage is TRBJ1-2; D is perhaps TRBD1 (5 bases). The CDR3 runs 15 residues. In germline, CDR1 is SEHNR, CDR2 FQNEAQ (reference sequence). V lost 0 bases, J lost 5 bases, and 13 bases lay in between. The CDR3 nucleotides read TGTGCCAGCAGCTTAGCAGCAGGGTCGCTTTATGGCTACACCTTC. Amino acid sequence: CASSLAAGSLYGYTF.

CDR3 in amino acids: CASSDRVGDTEAFF. The CDR3 nucleotides read TGCGCCAGCAGTGACAGGGTTGGGGACACTGAAGCTTTCTTT. The J gene is TRBJ1-1, the V gene TRBV10-1; a weak D match, TRBD1 (5 bases). V lost 3 bases and J lost 3, with 11 bases in between. The CDR3 extends over 14 amino acids. CDR1 WNHNN and CDR2 SYGVQD come from the germline V gene (reference sequence).